This T cell receptor (beta chain) was obtained from a study of Graves' ophthalmopathy and Graves' hyperthyroidism. Study context: The collection of peripheral blood took place at initial diagnosis, before any treatment.

A duration under 3 months, NOSPECS ≥4, CAS ≥3 and moderate-to-severe activity characterized the donors with ophthalmopathy. Study observations and caveats: Between ophthalmopathy and stable hyperthyroidism, a 13-signature model drew a separation with 85% to 90% sensitivity and around 80% specificity.

With regard to this clonotype: Its matching antigen is unknown.

Amplification from RNA transcripts yielded the TCR beta CDR3 regions. A first-round RT-PCR used HTBI primers, followed by a second-round multiplex PCR. Each CDR3 protein gets one entry after TCRdb re-called the multiplex PCR reads with MiXCR. The table shows over 650,000 distinct CDR3 sequences, with approximately 39% occurring only once. Germline CDR1 ENHRY, CDR2 SYGVKD. V lost 4 bases and J 1 base, leaving 7 bases between the germline ends. The CDR3 totals 13 residues. This TCR was recovered from an adult man with Graves' ophthalmopathy. Material: peripheral blood. The V gene is TRBV10-3, the J gene TRBJ1-1; D is undetermined. CDR3 region: CAISGGWNTEAFF. Written as DNA, the CDR3 is TGTGCCATCAGTGGGGGTTGGAACACTGAAGCTTTCTTT.